This is a list of T cell receptor beta chains from one sample in a study of blood T cells in healthy people across ages. Using its own MiXCR run on the 5' RACE reads, TCRdb lists one record per CDR3 protein. The data show about 1.6 million distinct CDR3 sequences, approximately 32% seen once. The sequencing input was blood. Receptors were obtained from a woman between 25 and 40 years old in good health. CDR3s include the opening cysteine and the closing phenylalanine or tryptophan. A D gene is named only where the DNA matches it firmly. Not every row has a clone size; where given, it reads once, few, many or a size class.

J: TRBJ2-4; V: TRBV21-1; D: NA; size: NA; CDR3: CASSKGREGLAKNIQYF; DNA: TGTGCCAGCAGCAAAGGGAGGGAGGGATTAGCCAAAAACATTCAGTACTTC
J: TRBJ2-1; V: TRBV6-5; D: NA; size: NA; CDR3: CASSFTGREQFF; DNA: TGTGCCAGCAGTTTTACAGGGAGGGAGCAGTTCTTC
J: TRBJ2-3; V: TRBV10-3; D: NA; size: few; CDR3: CAISRRAKKDTQYF; DNA: TGTGCCATCAGTCGCCGGGCTAAGAAGGATACGCAGTATTTT
J: TRBJ1-1; V: TRBV25-1; D: TRBD1; size: few; CDR3: CASSGTGTGRGYAEAFF; DNA: TGTGCCAGCAGTGGAACCGGGACAGGGAGAGGGTACGCTGAAGCTTTCTTT
J: TRBJ1-2; V: TRBV10-3; D: TRBD1; size: NA; CDR3: CAISESDRVVLGYTF; DNA: TGTGCCATCAGTGAGTCGGACAGGGTTGTTTTAGGCTACACCTTC
J: TRBJ2-7; V: TRBV29-1; D: NA; size: many; CDR3: CSVEDRVYEQYF; DNA: TGCAGCGTTGAAGACAGGGTCTACGAGCAGTACTTC
J: TRBJ2-1; V: TRBV2; D: NA; size: NA; CDR3: CASARDQDNEQFF; DNA: TGTGCCAGCGCCAGGGACCAAGACAATGAGCAGTTCTTC
J: TRBJ1-2; V: TRBV20-1; D: NA; size: NA; CDR3: CSAQRGGRYGYTF; DNA: TGCAGTGCCCAGAGGGGAGGTCGCTATGGCTACACCTTC
J: TRBJ1-1; V: TRBV6-6; D: NA; size: NA; CDR3: CASSYSTGGDDDTEAFF; DNA: TGTGCCAGCAGTTACTCGACAGGAGGGGACGATGACACTGAAGCTTTCTTT
J: TRBJ2-5; V: TRBV4-1; D: NA; size: NA; CDR3: CASSQVPLETQYF; DNA: TGCGCCAGCAGCCAAGTACCCTTAGAGACCCAGTACTTC
J: TRBJ2-7; V: TRBV5-5; D: NA; size: NA; CDR3: CASSPTGTDSYEQYF; DNA: TGTGCCAGCAGCCCCACCGGGACGGACTCCTACGAGCAGTACTTC
J: TRBJ2-5; V: TRBV12-3/TRBV12-4; D: NA; size: few; CDR3: CASSPGRPRGGRGETQYF; DNA: TGTGCCAGCTCTCCCGGGAGACCAAGGGGGGGCCGTGGTGAGACCCAGTACTTC
J: TRBJ2-5; V: TRBV11-2; D: NA; size: few; CDR3: CASSRDVQETQYF; DNA: TGTGCCAGCAGTCGGGACGTCCAAGAGACCCAGTACTTC
J: TRBJ1-2; V: TRBV6-6; D: NA; size: few; CDR3: CAYSRGAGYGYTF; DNA: TGTGCCTACAGCAGGGGTGCGGGCTATGGCTACACCTTC
J: TRBJ2-7; V: TRBV18; D: NA; size: NA; CDR3: CASSPAGPGEQYF; DNA: TGTGCCAGCTCACCAGCGGGGCCTGGTGAGCAGTACTTC
J: TRBJ2-7; V: TRBV15; D: NA; size: few; CDR3: CATSARGKSYEQYF; DNA: TGTGCCACCAGCGCTCGGGGCAAGTCCTACGAGCAGTACTTC
J: TRBJ1-5; V: TRBV24-1; D: NA; size: NA; CDR3: CATSDLTNQPQHF; DNA: TGTGCCACCAGTGACCTCACGAATCAGCCCCAGCATTTT
J: TRBJ2-7; V: TRBV20-1; D: NA; size: NA; CDR3: CSAGGGGDFYEQYF; DNA: TGCAGTGCTGGGGGAGGGGGCGATTTCTACGAGCAGTACTTC
J: TRBJ2-1; V: TRBV12-3/TRBV12-4; D: TRBD1; size: NA; CDR3: CASSFRGRGETRYF; DNA: TGTGCCAGCAGTTTCAGGGGGCGAGGAGAGACCCGGTACTTC
J: TRBJ2-1; V: TRBV4-1; D: NA; size: many; CDR3: CASSQDQLDNEQFF; DNA: TGCGCCAGCAGCCAAGATCAATTGGACAATGAGCAGTTCTTC
J: TRBJ1-1; V: TRBV7-9; D: NA; size: few; CDR3: CASSLEGRNAEAFF; DNA: TGTGCCAGCAGCTTGGAAGGACGTAACGCTGAAGCTTTCTTT
J: TRBJ2-3; V: TRBV7-3; D: TRBD2; size: many; CDR3: CASSLEAGGPTDTQYF; DNA: TGTGCCAGCAGCTTAGAAGCGGGGGGCCCCACAGATACGCAGTATTTT
J: TRBJ2-3; V: TRBV3-1; D: TRBD1; size: NA; CDR3: CASRNGQGKNTQYF; DNA: TGTGCCAGCAGAAATGGACAGGGTAAAAATACGCAGTATTTT
J: TRBJ2-5; V: TRBV4-1; D: TRBD2; size: many; CDR3: CASSQEGLAGETQYF; DNA: TGCGCCAGCAGCCAAGAGGGACTAGCTGGCGAGACCCAGTACTTC
J: TRBJ2-3; V: TRBV4-1; D: NA; size: few; CDR3: CASSQVLAPSTDTRYF; DNA: TGCGCCAGCAGCCAAGTTCTAGCGCCGAGCACAGATACGCGGTATTTT
J: TRBJ2-2; V: TRBV5-1; D: NA; size: NA; CDR3: CASSPLQGDIGELFF; DNA: TGCGCCAGCAGCCCATTACAAGGGGACATCGGGGAGCTGTTTTTT
J: TRBJ2-1; V: TRBV20-1; D: NA; size: few; CDR3: CSARWASRGEQFF; DNA: TGCAGTGCTAGATGGGCAAGCAGGGGCGAGCAGTTCTTC
J: TRBJ2-7; V: TRBV28; D: TRBD2; size: NA; CDR3: CASLVGGSGSSYEQYF; DNA: TGTGCCAGCCTCGTTGGGGGTAGCGGGAGCTCCTACGAGCAGTACTTC
J: TRBJ2-5; V: TRBV20-1; D: NA; size: NA; CDR3: CSARAGPPRGTQYF; DNA: TGCAGTGCTAGAGCGGGACCCCCTCGAGGGACCCAGTACTTC
J: TRBJ1-4; V: TRBV6-6; D: NA; size: NA; CDR3: CASSYSHGGGEKLFF; DNA: TGTGCCAGCAGTTACTCGCACGGCGGGGGAGAAAAACTGTTTTTT
J: TRBJ2-1; V: TRBV5-1; D: NA; size: NA; CDR3: CASSLGPVGIDEQFF; DNA: TGCGCCAGCAGCTTGGGCCCCGTCGGGATTGATGAGCAGTTCTTC
J: TRBJ1-1; V: TRBV15; D: NA; size: NA; CDR3: CATSRTAQSFSAFF; DNA: TGTGCCACCAGCAGAACGGCTCAGAGTTTTTCAGCTTTCTTT
J: TRBJ2-3; V: TRBV27; D: TRBD1; size: few; CDR3: CASSLSGQDSTDTQYF; DNA: TGTGCCAGCAGTTTATCGGGACAGGACAGCACAGATACGCAGTATTTT
J: TRBJ2-1; V: TRBV11-2; D: TRBD2; size: NA; CDR3: CASSPYPDGGNEQFF; DNA: TGTGCCAGCAGCCCGTATCCCGACGGGGGGAATGAGCAGTTCTTC
J: TRBJ2-2; V: TRBV2; D: NA; size: NA; CDR3: CASSEGSGDGELFF; DNA: TGTGCCAGCAGTGAGGGTAGCGGTGACGGGGAGCTGTTTTTT
J: TRBJ2-7; V: TRBV21-1; D: NA; size: NA; CDR3: CASSPPPASGRVLLFYEQYF; DNA: TGTGCCAGCAGCCCTCCCCCGGCTAGCGGGAGGGTCCTTCTATTTTACGAGCAGTACTTC
J: TRBJ1-2; V: TRBV4-1; D: TRBD1; size: many; CDR3: CASSQAPGQRHLNYGYTF; DNA: TGCGCCAGCAGCCAAGCGCCGGGACAGCGACACTTAAACTATGGCTACACCTTC
J: TRBJ2-3; V: TRBV5-1; D: TRBD1; size: NA; CDR3: CASSPRDSLTDTQYF; DNA: TGCGCCAGCAGCCCCCGGGACAGCCTCACAGATACGCAGTATTTT
J: TRBJ2-3; V: TRBV4-1; D: NA; size: NA; CDR3: CASSPFSGRLSTDTQYF; DNA: TGCGCCAGCAGCCCATTTAGCGGCAGGCTTAGCACAGATACGCAGTATTTT
J: TRBJ2-1; V: TRBV9; D: TRBD2; size: NA; CDR3: CASSPTSGNHYNEQFF; DNA: TGTGCCAGCAGCCCGACTAGCGGGAACCACTACAATGAGCAGTTCTTC
J: TRBJ2-6; V: TRBV5-6; D: NA; size: NA; CDR3: CASSSDGANVRTF; DNA: TGTGCCAGCAGCTCGGATGGGGCCAACGTCCGGACTTTC
J: TRBJ2-3; V: TRBV29-1; D: NA; size: few; CDR3: CSVEDLYGGGRYGDTQYF; DNA: TGCAGCGTTGAAGATCTCTATGGGGGGGGGCGTTATGGGGATACGCAGTATTTT
J: TRBJ1-3; V: TRBV25-1; D: NA; size: NA; CDR3: CASSESPTEPLSGNTIYF; DNA: TGTGCCAGCAGTGAATCCCCGACAGAGCCACTCTCTGGAAACACCATATATTTT
J: TRBJ2-7; V: TRBV28; D: TRBD1; size: many; CDR3: CASSFRTGVMYEQYF; DNA: TGTGCCAGCAGTTTTAGAACAGGGGTGATGTACGAGCAGTACTTC
J: TRBJ2-7; V: TRBV9; D: TRBD2; size: few; CDR3: CASSVSGTSGAMGEQYF; DNA: TGTGCCAGCAGCGTGTCGGGGACTAGCGGGGCCATGGGAGAGCAGTACTTC
J: TRBJ2-5; V: TRBV7-3; D: NA; size: NA; CDR3: CASSLNRRGPEETQYF; DNA: TGTGCCAGCAGCTTAAATAGGCGGGGGCCGGAAGAGACCCAGTACTTC
J: TRBJ1-6; V: TRBV7-3; D: TRBD1; size: few; CDR3: CASSLSTGANSPLHF; DNA: TGTGCCAGCAGCTTATCCACAGGGGCCAATTCACCCCTCCACTTT
J: TRBJ2-3; V: TRBV15; D: NA; size: NA; CDR3: CATSREAGGTDTQYF; DNA: TGTGCCACCAGCAGAGAGGCGGGCGGGACAGATACGCAGTATTTT
J: TRBJ1-2; V: TRBV20-1; D: NA; size: NA; CDR3: CSARGATPYGYTF; DNA: TGCAGTGCTAGAGGCGCGACACCCTATGGCTACACCTTC
J: TRBJ2-1; V: TRBV6-1; D: NA; size: few; CDR3: CASSLQGSLPGNEQFF; DNA: TGTGCCAGCAGTCTTCAGGGGTCCTTACCGGGCAATGAGCAGTTCTTC
J: TRBJ2-1; V: TRBV28; D: TRBD2; size: NA; CDR3: CASTPGTSNEQFF; DNA: TGTGCCAGCACGCCCGGGACTAGCAATGAGCAGTTCTTC
J: TRBJ2-5; V: TRBV5-4; D: NA; size: NA; CDR3: CASSNRDTQETQYF; DNA: TGTGCCAGCAGCAACCGGGACACACAAGAGACCCAGTACTTC
J: TRBJ2-2; V: TRBV3-1; D: NA; size: NA; CDR3: CASSQDTTTGELFF; DNA: TGTGCCAGCAGCCAAGATACGACCACCGGGGAGCTGTTTTTT
J: TRBJ2-7; V: TRBV20-1; D: NA; size: NA; CDR3: CSAMAGFSYEQYF; DNA: TGCAGTGCTATGGCGGGGTTTTCCTACGAGCAGTACTTC
J: TRBJ1-2; V: TRBV20-1; D: NA; size: once; CDR3: CSARDLGCGYTF; DNA: TGCAGTGCTAGAGATCTAGGATGTGGCTACACCTTC
J: TRBJ2-1; V: TRBV18; D: TRBD2; size: many; CDR3: CASSPTSGSRNEQFF; DNA: TGTGCCAGCTCACCCACTAGCGGGAGTCGTAATGAGCAGTTCTTC
J: TRBJ2-6; V: TRBV5-1; D: NA; size: NA; CDR3: CASSLYMGAGANVPTF; DNA: TGCGCCAGCAGCTTGTATATGGGGGCTGGGGCCAACGTCCCGACTTTC
J: TRBJ2-1; V: TRBV30; D: TRBD2; size: NA; CDR3: CAWSVAGGNEQFF; DNA: TGTGCCTGGAGTGTAGCGGGGGGAAATGAGCAGTTCTTC
J: TRBJ2-3; V: TRBV20-1; D: TRBD2; size: few; CDR3: CSARDGLAATDTQYF; DNA: TGCAGTGCTAGAGACGGACTAGCGGCCACAGATACGCAGTATTTT
J: TRBJ1-2; V: TRBV6-6; D: NA; size: NA; CDR3: CASTTDGGFGYGYTF; DNA: TGTGCCAGCACCACAGATGGGGGGTTCGGCTATGGCTACACCTTC